The T cell receptor beta chain under discussion was sequenced for a study of technical replicates of blood from several donors. TCRdb's table, derived via immunoSEQ multiplex PCR, lists solely in-frame clones and lacks some. The sample holds some 71,000 clones, roughly 96% seen once. The germline CDR1 and CDR2 sequences are ENHRY and SYGVKD. This CDR3 is 18 amino acids long. V shed 5 bases, J shed 4 bases, and the junction held 16 bases outside the gene matches. The source of this sequence is a human donor in good health. Sequenced input: T cells isolated from PBMCs. The chain employs TRBV10-3 and TRBJ2-2, with 7 bases matching TRBD1. In DNA form, the CDR3 reads TGTGCCATCAGTCACCGATGGACAGGAACCTCGGGCACCGGGGAGCTGTTTTTT. Translation: CAISHRWTGTSGTGELFF.